The 24 T cell receptor beta chains given below trace back to one sample, sequenced in a study of CD8+CD57+ T cells in acquired aplastic anemia. Researchers used genomic DNA as the template to profile TCR beta VDJ and CDR3. TCRdb re-analysed the reads in MiXCR, keeping a single row per CDR3 protein. This sample has 400,000 to 500,000 distinct CDR3 sequences, with 60% to 80% found just once. What was sequenced was sorted CD4+, CD8+, or CD8+CD57+ T cells (not recorded which) from PBMCs. These receptors were taken from a human donor in good health, serving as a control.

As concerns this clonotype: One base away lies a much larger clone, so this may be a sequencing read error. The V gene is TRBV9, the J gene TRBJ1-3; possibly TRBD1 for D (6 bases). The germline gives CDR1 SGDLS, CDR2 YYNGEE. CDR3 size: 14 residues. In DNA form, the CDR3 reads TGTGCCAGCAGCGTAGAGGGGGGAATCCACACCATGTATTTT. Its protein is CASSVEGGIHTMYF.

This clonotype has just a few counts. The gene calls are TRBV4-2 and TRBJ2-5; D may correspond to TRBD1 or TRBD2 (5 bases each). The length of the CDR3 is 15 residues. V was cut by 4 bases and J by 1 base, with 13 bases left in between. Germline V gene data show CDR1 as LGHNA and CDR2 as YNFKEQ. In nucleotides, the CDR3 is TGTGCCAGCAGCCGCGGGCCGGACACCCAAGAGACCCAGTACTTC. Translated, it gives CASSRGPDTQETQYF.

This clonotype has only a few counts. This may arise from a read error, as a much more abundant clone is one base away. V usage is TRBV7-2 and J usage is TRBJ2-3; 7 positions match TRBD2. CDR1 is SGHTA, CDR2 FQGNSA, per germline. Trimming at V came to 5 bases and at J to 15 bases, leaving 11 bases not matched to a gene. The CDR3 is 12 amino acids. CDR3 coding DNA: TGTGCCAGCAGCCGGGTAGCGGGTACGGACTATTTT. This translates into CASSRVAGTDYF.

This clonotype came up a few times. The chain employs TRBV10-3 and TRBJ2-1, with 8 bases fitting TRBD1. J was trimmed by 10 bases and V by 6 bases; bases with no gene match: 5. The CDR3 is 12 residues long. Looked up from germline, CDR1 is ENHRY and CDR2 is SYGVKD. Here the CDR3 DNA reads TGTGCCATCAGGGGACAGGACGCAGAGCAGTTCTTC. This gives the protein CAIRGQDAEQFF.

The chain joins TRBV7-9 to TRBJ2-1; D tentatively fits TRBD1 or TRBD2 (5 bases each). The V gene lost 4 bases and the J gene lost 12 bases, with 22 bases spanning the gap. In germline, CDR1 is SEHNR, CDR2 FQNEAQ (reference sequence). This CDR3 contains 15 residues. CDR3 coding DNA: TGTGCCAGCAGCTCAGGGACCCGGGGTAGGGATGCGCAGTTCTTC. This sequence encodes CASSSGTRGRDAQFF.

The chain is built from TRBV9 and TRBJ1-1, with D tentatively TRBD1 (5 bases). Germline assignment: CDR1 SGDLS and CDR2 YYNGEE. With 7 bases removed from V and 4 bases from J, the gap between germline ends came to 20 bases. The CDR3 is 15 amino acids. The CDR3 spells CASGQDSAPATEAFF. In nucleotides, the CDR3 is TGTGCCAGCGGACAAGATAGTGCACCGGCCACTGAAGCTTTCTTT.

Details on this clonotype: The junction does not match germline at one end; this may be a read error. The chain couples TRBV29-1 to TRBJ1-2, with 8 bases lining up with TRBD1. The CDR3 totals 16 residues. Per the germline V gene, CDR1 is SQVTM and CDR2 is ANQGSEA. The CDR3 nucleotides are TGCAGCGCCGGACAGGGACGATCACCGCTTAACTATTGCTACACCTTC. This gives the protein CSAGQGRSPLNYCYTF. Full variable domain (remainder filled in from reference TRBV29-1 and TRBJ1-2): SAVISQKPSRDICQRGTSLTIQCQVDSQVTMMFWYRQQPGQSLTLIATANQGSEATYESGFVIDKFPISRPNLTFSTLTVSNMSPEDSSIYLCSAGQGRSPLNYCYTFGSGTRLTVV.

The chain joins TRBV7-8 to TRBJ2-7; tentatively, D is TRBD1 (6 bases). V was pared by 6 bases and J by 6 bases, with 15 bases between. Germline CDR1 and CDR2: SGHVS and FQNEAQ. CDR3 length: 13 residues. The CDR3 loop is CASSPRGSGEQYF. The CDR3 DNA is TGTGCCAGCAGTCCGAGGGGGTCGGGCGAGCAGTACTTC.

The chain combines TRBV7-2 with TRBJ2-5, with 8 bases lining up with TRBD1. The germline gives CDR1 SGHTA, CDR2 FQGNSA. CDR3 length: 14 amino acids. Losses at the gene ends were 4 bases for V and 7 bases for J; bases not matched to a gene: 8. CDR3 region: CASSSGTGSWTQYF. As DNA, the CDR3 is TGTGCCAGCAGCTCCGGGACAGGTTCGTGGACCCAGTACTTC.

The rearrangement links TRBV19 to TRBJ2-2, with a tentative D call TRBD1 (5 bases). The CDR3 runs 15 residues. Germline V gives CDR1 LNHDA, CDR2 SQIVND (reference sequence). V lost 9 bases, J lost 5 bases, and 19 bases lay in between. CDR3 in amino acids: CASQGRAPGTGELFF. The CDR3 DNA reads TGTGCCAGCCAGGGCCGTGCTCCAGGTACCGGGGAGCTGTTTTTT.

About this clonotype itself: Relative to the germline gene, one junction end is altered; a read error may explain this. The J gene is TRBJ2-6, the V gene TRBV7-9, with D unclear. This CDR3 has 16 residues. CDR1 and CDR2 (germline): SEHNR, FQNEAQ (reference sequence). As DNA, the CDR3 is TGTGCCAGCAGCACAGAAGGCGATGCCTACACCAACGTTCTGACTTTC. Amino acid sequence: CASSTEGDAYTNVLTF.

This clonotype was counted ten times or more. This chain joins TRBV2 and TRBJ1-1; 7 bases agree with TRBD1. This CDR3 has 14 amino acids. Unmatched junction bases numbered 11, after V lost 5 bases and J lost 8 bases. CDR1 is SNHLY, CDR2 FYNNEI, per germline. Written as DNA, the CDR3 is TGTGCCAGCAGTTATTCGACAGGGAGGGGAGAAGCTTTCTTT. Its protein product is CASSYSTGRGEAFF.

In this sample, this clonotype turned up many times. The genes are TRBV7-9 and TRBJ1-3; unclear D gene. V was shortened by 3 bases and J by 4 bases, with 13 bases between the two germline ends. This CDR3 has 15 residues. CDR1 is SEHNR and CDR2 is FQNEAQ in the germline V gene (reference sequence). CDR3 sequence reads: CASSFPRAGGNTIYF. In DNA, the CDR3 is TGTGCCAGCAGCTTCCCCCGGGCGGGCGGAAACACCATATATTTT.

This clonotype was observed many times. The rearrangement joins TRBV7-2 to TRBJ1-5, with D possibly TRBD1 on 5 matching bases. CDR1 and CDR2 (germline): SGHTA, FQGNSA. The CDR3 runs to 13 residues. The germline V and J ends were trimmed by 5 bases and 7 bases, with 12 bases remaining between them. The CDR3 here is CASSPLTDQPQHF. The CDR3 DNA sequence: TGTGCCAGCAGCCCTCTGACAGACCAGCCCCAGCATTTT.

This clonotype was observed at least ten times. J is TRBJ1-4 and V is TRBV20-1; maybe TRBD1 (5 bases). Germline V CDR1 and CDR2: DFQATT, SNEGSKA (reference sequence). CDR3 size: 13 residues. Trimming shortened V by 4 bases and J by 6 bases, and 12 bases separated the two germline ends. The CDR3 loop reads CSATGPIDEKLFF. The CDR3 DNA follows: TGCAGTGCTACGGGACCGATTGATGAAAAACTGTTTTTT.

The V and J genes are TRBV12-3 or TRBV12-4 and TRBJ1-5, with D possibly TRBD1 on 5 matching bases. Trimming removed 7 bases at V and 5 bases at J, with 15 bases between. The CDR3 is made up of 14 amino acids. The CDR3 DNA follows: TGTGCCAGCAACCTCCAGGGAGGGGATCAGCCCCAGCATTTT. Its protein is CASNLQGGDQPQHF.

V gene TRBV4-3 combines with J gene TRBJ1-4; no clear D gene. The V gene lost 3 bases and the J gene lost 6 bases, with 26 bases spanning the gap. The CDR3 is 19 amino acids. Germline V CDR1 and CDR2: LGHNA, YSLEER. Here the CDR3 reads CASSHVSSSIVSQYEKLFF. CDR3 sequence (DNA): TGCGCCAGCAGCCACGTATCATCGTCGATAGTTTCGCAGTATGAAAAACTGTTTTTT.

The sample holds one count of this clonotype. Germline is not matched at one junction end, which may reflect a read error. The V gene is TRBV13, the J gene TRBJ2-7, with D tentatively TRBD2 (5 bases). CDR3 size: 11 residues. In germline, CDR1 is PRHDT, CDR2 FYEKMQ (reference sequence). The CDR3 nucleotides read TGTGCCAGCTCCCCGGGATACGAGCAGTGCTTC. It translates to CASSPGYEQCF.

The chain combines TRBV7-9 with TRBJ1-2, with D unresolved. From germline, CDR1 is SEHNR and CDR2 FQNEAQ (reference sequence). The V and J ends lost 6 bases and 3 bases respectively, with 23 bases between them. The CDR3 spans 17 residues. This CDR3 reads CASSLTVEKARYYGYTF. The CDR3 DNA follows: TGTGCCAGCAGTTTAACGGTGGAAAAAGCCCGTTACTATGGCTACACCTTC.

In the case of this clonotype: Germline and junction disagree at one end, which may indicate a read error. The chain has TRBV12-3 or TRBV12-4 and TRBJ2-1; 9 positions match TRBD2. CDR3 length: 15 amino acids. The CDR3 DNA reads TGCGCCAGCAGTTTAACGACTAGCGGTTACAATGAGCAGTTCTTC. Residues: CASSLTTSGYNEQFF.

In the case of this clonotype: A read error may produce the germline difference seen at one junction end. For the CDR3, the DNA is TGTGCCAGCAGCTCCCGGGGAGCCGATCACCCCCACCCTTTT. It is translated as CASSSRGADHPHPF. The rearrangement uses TRBV7-4 and TRBJ1-5; unclear D gene. Looked up from germline, CDR1 is SGHVT and CDR2 is SQSDAQ. CDR3 length equals 14 residues.

This clonotype was seen at least ten times. This rearrangement joins TRBV2 to TRBJ1-2; D is ambiguous. Trimming pared 1 base from V and 6 bases from J, leaving 0 bases between. Germline CDR1 reads SNHLY; CDR2 reads FYNNEI. The length of the CDR3 is 10 residues. CDR3 DNA sequence: TGTGCCAGCAGTGAAGATGGCTACACCTTC. Translating gives CASSEDGYTF.

The V call is TRBV7-2, the J call TRBJ2-1, with a tentative D call TRBD1 (6 bases). The CDR3 spans 16 residues. V lost 6 bases and J 11 bases, leaving 26 bases between the germline ends. Looked up from germline, CDR1 is SGHTA and CDR2 is FQGNSA. The CDR3 coding sequence is TGTGCCAGCAGTCGCCACCGGACAGAATCCTACGAGCAGCAGTTCTTC. Residues: CASSRHRTESYEQQFF.

Turning to this clonotype: A junction end diverges from the germline sequence, so it may reflect a read error. The chain uses TRBV27 and TRBJ2-7, with no clear D. The germline V gene encodes CDR1 MNHEY and CDR2 SMNVEV (reference sequence). This CDR3 has 16 amino acids. The CDR3 is CASSLGSPSPGYEQHF. In DNA form, the CDR3 reads TGTGCCAGCAGTTTAGGTTCGCCCAGCCCGGGCTACGAGCAGCACTTC.